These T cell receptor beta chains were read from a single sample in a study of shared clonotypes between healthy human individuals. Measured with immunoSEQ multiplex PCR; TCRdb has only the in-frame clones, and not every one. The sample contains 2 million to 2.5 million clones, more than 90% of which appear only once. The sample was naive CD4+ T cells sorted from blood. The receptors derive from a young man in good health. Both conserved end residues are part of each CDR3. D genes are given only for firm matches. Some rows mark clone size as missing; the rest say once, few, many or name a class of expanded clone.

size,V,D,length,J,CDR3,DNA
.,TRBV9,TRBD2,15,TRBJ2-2,CASSQSGRAHGELFF,TGTGCCAGCAGCCAAAGCGGGAGGGCCCACGGGGAGCTGTTTTTT
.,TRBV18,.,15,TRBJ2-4,CASSPPGLMPNIQYF,TGTGCCAGCTCACCACCGGGGCTGATGCCAAACATTCAGTACTTC
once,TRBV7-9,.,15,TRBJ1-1,CASSLESRGGAEAFF,TGTGCCAGCAGCTTAGAGTCACGGGGAGGGGCTGAAGCTTTCTTT
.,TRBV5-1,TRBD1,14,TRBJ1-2,CASNGQGPNYGYTF,TGCGCCAGCAACGGACAGGGGCCGAACTATGGCTACACCTTC
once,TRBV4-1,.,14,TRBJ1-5,CASSPVDRVKAQHF,TGCGCCAGCAGCCCAGTGGACCGGGTAAAGGCCCAGCATTTT
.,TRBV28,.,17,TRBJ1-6,CASSLGGGGTYNSPLHF,TGTGCCAGCAGTTTAGGGGGGGGTGGCACCTATAATTCACCCCTCCACTTT
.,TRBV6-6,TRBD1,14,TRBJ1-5,CASRHRGGNQPQHF,TGTGCCAGCAGGCACAGGGGAGGCAATCAGCCCCAGCATTTT
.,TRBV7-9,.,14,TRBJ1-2,CASSFRTAGEGYTF,TGTGCCAGCAGCTTCCGGACAGCGGGGGAGGGCTACACCTTC
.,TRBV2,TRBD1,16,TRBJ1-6,CASSRTGDLGNSPLHF,TGTGCCAGCAGTCGGACAGGGGACTTAGGAAATTCACCCCTCCACTTT
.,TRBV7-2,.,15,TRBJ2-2,CASSLVAGSTGELFF,TGTGCCAGCAGCTTAGTTGCGGGGTCCACCGGGGAGCTGTTTTTT
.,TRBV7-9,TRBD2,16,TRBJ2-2,CASSPLSGDVTGELFF,TGTGCCAGCAGCCCACTCAGCGGGGACGTCACCGGGGAGCTGTTTTTT
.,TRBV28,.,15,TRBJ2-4,CATLGQELAKNIQYF,TGTGCCACTCTGGGGCAGGAACTAGCCAAAAACATTCAGTACTTC
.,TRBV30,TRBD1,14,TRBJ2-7,CAWSDRGSTYEQYF,TGTGCCTGGAGCGACAGGGGGTCGACCTACGAGCAGTACTTC
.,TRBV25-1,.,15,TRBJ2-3,CASSTSGARTDTQYF,TGTGCCAGCAGCACCTCTGGGGCCCGCACAGATACGCAGTATTTT
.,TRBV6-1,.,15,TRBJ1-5,CASRGEQGKWQPQHF,TGTGCCAGCAGGGGAGAACAGGGAAAATGGCAGCCCCAGCATTTT
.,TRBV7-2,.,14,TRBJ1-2,CASSFGTDPYGYTF,TGTGCCAGCAGCTTCGGGACGGACCCCTATGGCTACACCTTC
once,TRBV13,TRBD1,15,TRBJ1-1,CASSLDRGLSTEAFF,TGTGCCAGCAGCTTAGACAGGGGGCTGAGCACTGAAGCTTTCTTT
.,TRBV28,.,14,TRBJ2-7,CASSPGAQTYEQYF,TGTGCCAGCAGTCCAGGGGCACAGACCTACGAGCAGTACTTC
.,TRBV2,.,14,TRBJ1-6,CASTGQREGSPLHF,TGTGCCAGCACCGGACAAAGGGAAGGTTCACCCCTCCACTTT
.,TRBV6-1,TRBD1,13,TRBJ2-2,CASRDRGTGELFF,TGTGCCAGCAGAGACAGGGGCACCGGGGAGCTGTTTTTT
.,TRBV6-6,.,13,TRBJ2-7,CASVGPGVYEQYF,TGTGCCAGCGTAGGACCAGGGGTCTACGAGCAGTACTTC
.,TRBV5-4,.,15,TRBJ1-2,CASSQNSDRRFGYTF,TGTGCCAGCAGCCAGAATTCCGACAGGAGGTTTGGCTACACCTTC
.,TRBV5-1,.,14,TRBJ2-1,CASSLDPSFDEQFF,TGCGCCAGCAGCTTGGATCCTAGCTTCGATGAGCAGTTCTTC
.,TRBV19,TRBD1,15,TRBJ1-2,CASRRLPGQEYGYTF,TGTGCCAGTAGAAGGCTACCGGGACAGGAATATGGCTACACCTTC
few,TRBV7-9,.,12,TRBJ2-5,CASSLYQETQYF,TGTGCCAGCAGCTTATACCAAGAGACCCAGTACTTC
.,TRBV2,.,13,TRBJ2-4,CASSEQQTPIQYF,TGTGCCAGCAGTGAACAACAGACCCCCATTCAGTACTTC
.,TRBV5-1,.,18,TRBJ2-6,CASRPISGISTGANVLTF,TGCGCCAGCAGGCCGATTTCCGGGATTTCAACTGGGGCCAACGTCCTGACTTTC
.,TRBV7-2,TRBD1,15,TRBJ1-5,CASSSGTGSNQPQHF,TGTGCCAGCAGCTCCGGGACAGGGAGCAATCAGCCCCAGCATTTT
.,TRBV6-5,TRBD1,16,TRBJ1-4,CASSFLPGQGAEKLFF,TGTGCCAGCAGTTTTCTCCCGGGACAGGGGGCTGAAAAACTGTTTTTT
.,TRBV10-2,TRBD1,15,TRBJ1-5,CASSPWTGEDQPQHF,TGCGCCAGCAGTCCCTGGACAGGGGAGGATCAGCCCCAGCATTTT
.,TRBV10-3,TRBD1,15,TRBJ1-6,CAISESIGTAVQPHF,TGTGCCATCAGTGAGTCTATCGGGACAGCCGTCCAGCCCCACTTT
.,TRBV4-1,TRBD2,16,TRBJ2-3,CASSPHGRGGTDTQYF,TGCGCCAGCAGCCCCCATGGGCGGGGGGGCACAGATACGCAGTATTTT
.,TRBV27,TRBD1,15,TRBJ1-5,CASRGTGNSNQPQHF,TGTGCCAGCCGAGGGACAGGGAATAGCAATCAGCCCCAGCATTTT
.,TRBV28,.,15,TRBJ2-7,CASSQLGTTSYEQYF,TGTGCCAGCAGTCAGCTAGGGACAACTTCCTACGAGCAGTACTTC
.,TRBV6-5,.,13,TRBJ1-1,CASSSTAQREAFF,TGTGCCAGCAGTTCCACGGCCCAGAGAGAAGCTTTCTTT
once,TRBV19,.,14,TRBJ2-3,CASQPGMRTDTQYF,TGTGCCAGTCAACCAGGGATGAGGACAGATACGCAGTATTTT
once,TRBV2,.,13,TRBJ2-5,CASSVTGRETQYF,TGTGCCAGCAGTGTGACAGGGAGGGAGACCCAGTACTTC
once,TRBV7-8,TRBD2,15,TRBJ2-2,CASSPSGGHTGELFF,TGTGCCAGCAGCCCCAGCGGGGGGCACACCGGGGAGCTGTTTTTT